This T cell receptor beta chain stems from a study of patients and donors after allogeneic stem cell transplantation. This clonotype was found a few times. The CDR3 extends over 13 amino acids. V gave up 10 bases and J gave up 0 bases, with 12 bases separating them. Germline V gene lookup returns CDR1 ENHRY and CDR2 SYGVKD. TCRdb called the RT-PCR reads again in MiXCR, with one record for every CDR3 protein. This repertoire shows about 74,000 distinct CDR3 sequences, more than 25% found once; its top ten account for 26%. The source is a human donor who was either an allogeneic HSCT recipient or a stem cell or donor lymphocyte infusion donor (not recorded which). It is not recorded whose cells these are; they may come from a transplant donor. The chain joins TRBV10-3 to TRBJ1-1, with a tentative D call TRBD1 (6 bases). Sequencing used blood, either unsorted or a sorted T cell fraction (not recorded which). Here the CDR3 DNA reads TGTGCCACCGGGGGCAGTATGAACACTGAAGCTTTCTTT. Amino acid sequence: CATGGSMNTEAFF.